Each of the 16 T cell receptor beta chains below was sequenced from the same sample in a study of cytomegalovirus exposure and HLA in healthy donors. Researchers ran the PCR with 60 Vbeta and 13 Jbeta primers. Clones were sequenced by immunoSEQ multiplex PCR, and TCRdb holds only the in-frame ones, with some missing. The table includes approximately 51,000 clones, around three quarters detected once. Sample: PBMCs. The source is a man younger than 45 in good health and CMV-seronegative.

This clone was seen only a few times. The V gene is TRBV6-1, the J gene TRBJ1-1; 8 bases fit TRBD1. CDR3 length: 15 amino acids. Germline V gene sequence: CDR1 MNHNS, CDR2 SASEGT. V lost 6 bases, J lost 3 bases, and 9 bases stayed unmatched. The CDR3 region has the DNA TGTGCCAGCAGATATATGACAGGGGTTTACACTGAAGCTTTCTTT. It specifies CASRYMTGVYTEAFF.

The J gene is TRBJ1-1, the V gene TRBV30; no firm D call. CDR1 and CDR2 from the germline V gene are GTSNPN and SVGIG (reference sequence). V was shortened by 4 bases and J by 9 bases, with 12 bases between the two germline ends. This CDR3 is 11 amino acids long. The CDR3 region is CAWTTGVQAFF. DNA for the CDR3: TGTGCCTGGACTACCGGGGTACAAGCTTTCTTT.

The sample holds a few counts of this clone. The rearrangement joins TRBV6-1 to TRBJ2-2; weak D call: TRBD1 (6 bases). The CDR3 totals 15 residues. Germline CDR1 is MNHNS and CDR2 is SASEGT. The germline V and J ends were trimmed by 5 bases and 2 bases, with 12 bases remaining between them. The CDR3 DNA reads TGTGCCAGCAGTAAGACAGGAACAAACACCGGGGAGCTGTTTTTT. Translating gives CASSKTGTNTGELFF.

The gene calls are TRBV9 and TRBJ2-2, with 7 positions matching TRBD2. Germline V gives CDR1 SGDLS, CDR2 YYNGEE. This CDR3 comprises 14 residues. V dropped 0 bases and J dropped 8; count of bases not matched to a gene: 4. CDR3 nucleotide sequence: TGTGCCAGCAGCGTAGTGGGGGAGGGAGGGGAGCTGTTTTTT. Translation gives CASSVVGEGGELFF.

The CDR3, as DNA: TGTGCCAGCAGTTATGCGGAGTCCTACGAGCAGTACTTC. Its protein is CASSYAESYEQYF. V and J are TRBV2 and TRBJ2-7; no clear D gene. Germline CDR1 is SNHLY and CDR2 is FYNNEI. V was shortened by 5 bases and J by 1 base, with 9 bases between the two germline ends. The CDR3 totals 13 residues.

This chain connects TRBV5-6 to TRBJ2-7, with 7 bases lining up with TRBD1. Germline lookup yields CDR1 SGHDT and CDR2 YYEEEE. The CDR3 is 16 amino acids. V lost 7 bases to trimming and J lost 3 bases; unmatched junction nucleotides: 16. CDR3 residues: CASGEVTGTAYYEQYF. The CDR3 region has the DNA TGTGCCAGCGGAGAGGTCACCGGGACAGCATACTACGAGCAGTACTTC.

The genes are TRBV11-2 and TRBJ1-4, with 9 bases that match TRBD1. The CDR3 is 14 amino acids. Trimming removed 3 bases from V and 7 bases from J; junction bases left unmatched: 3. Germline CDR1 SGHAT, CDR2 FQNNGV. The CDR3 is CASSLGQGGEKLFF. The CDR3 nucleotides are TGTGCCAGCAGCTTGGGACAGGGAGGTGAAAAACTGTTTTTT.

This chain joins TRBV4-1 and TRBJ1-5; possible D gene TRBD1, 6 bases. This CDR3 is built from 14 residues. The V gene lost 5 bases and the J gene lost 9 bases, with 17 bases spanning the gap. Germline V lookup: CDR1 MGHRA, CDR2 YSYEKL. The CDR3 region is CASSAGRTVRPQHF. CDR3 bases: TGCGCCAGCAGCGCAGGTAGGACAGTAAGGCCCCAGCATTTT.

This clone was recorded a few times. The J gene is TRBJ2-2, the V gene TRBV30; no firm D call. V lost 0 bases and J lost 4, with 6 bases in between. Germline V gives CDR1 GTSNPN, CDR2 SVGIG (reference sequence). CDR3 length: 13 amino acids. CDR3 in DNA: TGTGCCTGGAGTGTATCGGGCACCGGGGAGCTGTTTTTT. This encodes CAWSVSGTGELFF. The full variable domain, with the rest looked up from reference TRBV30 and TRBJ2-2, is SQTIHQWPATLVQPVGSPLSLECTVEGTSNPNLYWYRQAAGRGLQLLFYSVGIGQISSEVPQNLSASRPQDRQFILSSKKLLLSDSGFYLCAWSVSGTGELFFGEGSRLTVL.

In nucleotides, the CDR3 is TGCGCCAGCAGCAAGGGACTAGCGGAGGCCTACAATGAGCAGTTCTTC. Encoded protein: CASSKGLAEAYNEQFF. The V call is TRBV5-1, the J call TRBJ2-1; 11 bases map to TRBD2. The V gene end was trimmed by 4 bases and the J gene end by 2 bases; junction bases not matched to a gene: 5. Germline CDR1 is SGHRS and CDR2 is YFSETQ. This CDR3 region has 16 residues. Full variable domain (missing parts from reference TRBV5-1 and TRBJ2-1): KAGVTQTPRYLIKTRGQQVTLSCSPISGHRSVSWYQQTPGQGLQFLFEYFSETQRNKGNFPGRFSGRQFSNSRSEMNVSTLELGDSALYLCASSKGLAEAYNEQFFGPGTRLTVL.

The chain joins TRBV7-9 to TRBJ2-5; 8 bases fit TRBD1. The germline V gene has CDR1 SEHNR and CDR2 FQNEAQ (reference sequence). With 3 bases clipped from V and 3 bases from J, the junction kept 9 bases outside the gene matches. The CDR3 runs 16 residues. DNA for the CDR3: TGTGCCAGCAGCTTTGGACAGGGTGACCCTAAAGAGACCCAGTACTTC. This encodes CASSFGQGDPKETQYF.

The chain carries TRBV6-6 and TRBJ2-1; D remains unclear. CDR1 MNHNY and CDR2 SVGAGI come from the germline V gene (reference sequence). V dropped 7 bases and J dropped 1 base, with 8 bases sitting between them. This CDR3 is 13 amino acids long. The CDR3 coding sequence is TGTGCCAGCACCCGAGGATCCTACAATGAGCAGTTCTTC. As protein: CASTRGSYNEQFF.

CDR3 coding DNA: TGTGCCAGCAGTGCGACAGGGAACACTGAAGCTTTCTTT. Its translation: CASSATGNTEAFF. The chain employs TRBV6-4 and TRBJ1-1, with D possibly being TRBD1 (6 bases). This CDR3 is built from 13 residues. V lost 4 bases to trimming and J lost 1 base, with 7 bases between them. CDR1 and CDR2 from the germline V gene are MRHNA and SNTAGT.

V and J are TRBV5-1 and TRBJ1-2, with D uncertain. Germline assignment: CDR1 SGHRS and CDR2 YFSETQ. The CDR3 totals 14 residues. V was trimmed by 4 bases and J by 2 bases, leaving 12 bases between them. The CDR3 DNA sequence: TGCGCCAGCAGCAAAAGACAATCCAACTATGGCTACACCTTC. Translation gives CASSKRQSNYGYTF. Combining the CDR3 with reference TRBV5-1 and TRBJ1-2 gives the whole variable domain KAGVTQTPRYLIKTRGQQVTLSCSPISGHRSVSWYQQTPGQGLQFLFEYFSETQRNKGNFPGRFSGRQFSNSRSEMNVSTLELGDSALYLCASSKRQSNYGYTFGSGTRLTVV.

This chain connects TRBV5-6 to TRBJ2-3; D might be TRBD2 (6 bases). V gave up 0 bases and J gave up 3 bases, with 11 bases separating them. This CDR3 has 15 residues. The germline CDR1 and CDR2 sequences are SGHDT and YYEEEE. The CDR3 here is CASSLASVYTDTQYF. CDR3 coding DNA: TGTGCCAGCAGCTTGGCTAGCGTTTATACAGATACGCAGTATTTT.

The chain recombines TRBV4-2 with TRBJ2-3; 7 nucleotides agree with TRBD1. V dropped 1 base and J dropped 6; count of bases not matched to a gene: 13. The germline gives CDR1 LGHNA, CDR2 YNFKEQ. This CDR3 is 17 amino acids long. CDR3 loop: CASSQGTPDRLVDTQYF. The DNA for the CDR3 is TGTGCCAGCAGCCAAGGGACGCCGGACAGGCTTGTGGATACGCAGTATTTT.